A single T cell receptor beta chain is shown here with its context. Antigen unknown. The V gene's germline CDR1 is SGHKS and CDR2 YYEKEE (reference sequence). Trimming removed 4 bases at V and 0 bases at J, with 20 bases between. The CDR3 runs 18 residues. The source of the sample is a study of T cell repertoires in cytomegalovirus infection. Study-level information: From public TCR beta signatures came an indication of both CMV infection and matching HLA type.

Findings and limits, study-wide: Dominating the ex vivo response were HLA-C-restricted CMV-specific TCR beta clonotypes.

TCRdb re-analysed the reads in MiXCR, keeping a single row per CDR3 protein. The sample carries under 350,000 distinct CDR3 sequences, 8% to 9.5% recorded once. The TCR was taken from a human donor in good health (CMV status not recorded). Some clones in this sample may be carry-over from other donors' samples. The chain uses TRBV5-5 and TRBJ2-1, with D unclear. The sample was PBMCs. This CDR3 reads CASSRVPLLGASYNEQFF. The CDR3 nucleotides read TGTGCCAGCAGCAGGGTCCCCCTCCTCGGAGCCTCCTACAATGAGCAGTTCTTC.